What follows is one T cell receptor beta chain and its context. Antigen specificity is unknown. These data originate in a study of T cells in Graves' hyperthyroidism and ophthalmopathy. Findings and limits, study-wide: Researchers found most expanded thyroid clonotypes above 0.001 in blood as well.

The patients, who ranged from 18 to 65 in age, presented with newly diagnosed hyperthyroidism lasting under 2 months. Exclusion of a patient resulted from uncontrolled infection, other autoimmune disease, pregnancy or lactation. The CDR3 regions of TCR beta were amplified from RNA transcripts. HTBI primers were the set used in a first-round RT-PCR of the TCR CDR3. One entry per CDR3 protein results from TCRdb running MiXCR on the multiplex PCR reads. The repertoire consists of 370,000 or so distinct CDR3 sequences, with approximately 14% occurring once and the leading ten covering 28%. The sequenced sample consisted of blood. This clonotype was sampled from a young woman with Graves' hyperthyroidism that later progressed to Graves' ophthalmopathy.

The chain's CDR3 is CSAKAELGGGELFF. CDR3 nucleotides: TGCAGTGCTAAGGCCGAATTGGGGGGCGGGGAGCTGTTTTTT. The V and J genes are TRBV20-1 and TRBJ2-2; tentative D call: TRBD2 (6 bases). The germline gives CDR1 DFQATT, CDR2 SNEGSKA (reference sequence). Trimming left V 4 bases short and J 7 bases short, with 16 bases between. The CDR3 sequence is 14 residues long.